This T cell receptor (beta chain) was profiled in a study of cytomegalovirus exposure and HLA in healthy donors listed by TCRdb under 2017. Background for the entire study: The roughly 670 repertoires of the first cohort and the roughly 120 validation repertoires were produced on the same platform, according to a later analysis. A separate validation cohort of roughly 120 different subjects was used in addition to the roughly 640-subject first cohort. The aim of the study was to test whether cataloging public T cell receptors could identify signatures of past pathogen exposure. To predict cytomegalovirus infection status, the study combined high-throughput TCR immunosequencing, statistical association of individual TCRs with disease status, and machine learning.

Points the paper makes about the study in general: The authors suggested that the approach could potentially be extended to other disease states and immunological phenotypes. A later analysis lacked HLA typing for the validation cohort, so it scored co-occurrence in that cohort across all 110 or so repertoires. The study gave a list of some 150 TCR beta chains associated with cytomegalovirus. In vitro tests confirmed that a few of the cytomegalovirus-associated TCR beta chains recognize cytomegalovirus antigens. A later analysis found that TCRs clustered in the first cohort also tended to co-occur in the 95 to 150 validation repertoires, with just under 95% of cluster scores above 0. Most TCR sequences were observed very rarely across donors, whereas some public TCRs were present in many individuals. The classifier was reported to diagnose cytomegalovirus status with high specificity and sensitivity in both the original cohort and the validation cohort.

The library relied on the immunoSEQ multiplex PCR assay. As for the authors' bioinformatics: A statistical classification framework was built to diagnose cytomegalovirus status from the catalog of TCR beta chain sequences. TCRdb provides this immuneACCESS table in a form limited to in-frame rearrangements. Some clones are lacking; in checked studies, under half of them reflect an unresolved V gene, and why the rest are absent is not known. V, J and clone size are those of that table, while D and trimming were read from the DNA. In this sample the table shows 350,000 or so clones, 86% of which occur a single time. Clones ranked in the top ten supply around 0.84% of the sample. Notes on this clone: Its target antigen remains unknown. There are no base qualities to consult, and no much larger clone falls within one base.

The CDR3 starts with the cysteine, ends with the phenylalanine, and has 15 residues. Here the CDR3 DNA is all that survives: 45 bases in frame from base 1. CDR1 SEHNR and CDR2 FQNEAQ were looked up in the germline V gene (reference sequence). Ends trimmed: V by 0 bases, J by 3 bases; bases unmatched to a gene: 4. Separate from the approximately 670-subject first cohort, the validation cohort of 120 subjects was the group to which the donors belonged. The receptor was derived from a woman between 18 and 30 years old in good health and CMV-seronegative. The chain was built from TRBV7-9 and TRBJ2-5, with 7 bases in between that match TRBD1. The sample consisted of PBMCs. CDR3 reads: CASSLAVTGKETQYF. The bases are TGTGCCAGCAGCTTAGCTGTGACAGGGAAAGAGACCCAGTACTTC.